One sample yielded the 6 T cell receptor beta chains listed below, sequenced in a study of chemoradiotherapy in HPV16-positive cancers. Sequenced by immunoSEQ multiplex PCR; TCRdb stores in-frame clones only, minus some. This table holds 5,400 or so clones, around 80% found once. The sequencing here drew on tumor tissue, taken from a patient who underwent chemoradiotherapy. Source of these receptors: a human donor with HPV-associated anogenital cancer.

The chain is built from TRBV6-5 and TRBJ1-3; no clear D gene. Germline lookup yields CDR1 MNHEY and CDR2 SVGAGI. The CDR3 extends over 13 amino acids. V lost 7 bases and J 4 bases, leaving 11 bases between the germline ends. CDR3 sequence: CASKGGGGNTIYF. The CDR3 region has the DNA TGTGCCAGCAAGGGTGGAGGGGGAAACACCATATATTTT.

This chain joins TRBV5-6 and TRBJ2-7, with D possibly being TRBD1 (6 bases). V was trimmed by 0 bases and J by 5 bases, leaving 12 bases between them. The CDR3 totals 14 residues. CDR1 and CDR2 (germline): SGHDT, YYEEEE. The CDR3 loop reads CASSLGGSGDEQYF. Here the CDR3 DNA reads TGTGCCAGCAGCTTGGGGGGTTCAGGGGACGAGCAGTACTTC.

J is TRBJ1-3 and V is TRBV28; 9 bases are a match to TRBD1. The V gene end was trimmed by 4 bases and the J gene end by 1 base; junction bases not matched to a gene: 5. The germline CDR1 and CDR2 sequences are MDHEN and SYDVKM. The CDR3 runs to 16 residues. The CDR3 bases are TGTGCCAGCAGTTCACCCGGGACAGGGTCTGGAAACACCATATATTTT. Translation gives CASSSPGTGSGNTIYF.

The chain joins TRBV29-1 to TRBJ1-2, with a weak D call TRBD1 (6 bases). Trimming left V 3 bases short and J 4 bases short, with 15 bases between. The germline CDR1 and CDR2 sequences are SQVTM and ANQGSEA. This CDR3 region has 14 residues. CDR3 residues: CSVDRMGGVYGYTF. CDR3 sequence (DNA): TGCAGCGTTGATCGAATGGGGGGCGTCTATGGCTACACCTTC.

This CDR3 is CASSPHSTSGGYDTQYF. DNA for the CDR3: TGTGCCAGCAGCCCTCATTCGACTAGCGGGGGGTACGATACGCAGTATTTT. The rearrangement links TRBV7-9 to TRBJ2-3; 13 bases match TRBD2. The ends lost 5 bases at V and 6 bases at J; junction bases unmatched: 11. The length of the CDR3 is 17 residues. Per germline, CDR1 SEHNR and CDR2 FQNEAQ (reference sequence).

CDR3 in DNA: TGTGCCAGCAGCCAAGTAAACATCCACGTCGGCACAGATACGCAGTATTTT. Translating it yields CASSQVNIHVGTDTQYF. The genes are TRBV14 and TRBJ2-3; D gene unclear. Germline V lookup: CDR1 SGHDN, CDR2 FVKESK. The V end lost 1 base, the J end lost 1 base, and 15 bases lay between the germline ends. The CDR3 loop spans 17 amino acids.